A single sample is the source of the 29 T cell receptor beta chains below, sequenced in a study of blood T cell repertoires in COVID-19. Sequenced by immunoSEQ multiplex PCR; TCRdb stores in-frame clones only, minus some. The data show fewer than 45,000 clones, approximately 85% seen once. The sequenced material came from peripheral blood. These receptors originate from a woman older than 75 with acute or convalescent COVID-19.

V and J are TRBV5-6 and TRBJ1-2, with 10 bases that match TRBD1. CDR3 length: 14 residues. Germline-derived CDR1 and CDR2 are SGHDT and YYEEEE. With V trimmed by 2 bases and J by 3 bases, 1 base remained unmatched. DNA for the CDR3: TGTGCCAGCAGCTTCGGGACAGGGGACTATGGCTACACCTTC. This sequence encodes CASSFGTGDYGYTF.

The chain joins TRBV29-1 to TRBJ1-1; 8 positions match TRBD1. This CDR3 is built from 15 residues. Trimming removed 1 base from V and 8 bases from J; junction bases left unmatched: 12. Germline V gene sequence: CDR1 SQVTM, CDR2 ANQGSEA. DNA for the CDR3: TGCAGCGTTGAAGGGCCCCGACAGGGGCATCCAGAAGCTTTCTTT. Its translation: CSVEGPRQGHPEAFF.

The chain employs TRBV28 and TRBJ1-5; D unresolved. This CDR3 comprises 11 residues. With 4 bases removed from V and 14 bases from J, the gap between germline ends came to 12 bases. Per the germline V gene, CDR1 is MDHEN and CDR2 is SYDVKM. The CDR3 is CASSSRLLKHF. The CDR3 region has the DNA TGTGCCAGCAGTTCCCGACTCTTGAAGCATTTT.

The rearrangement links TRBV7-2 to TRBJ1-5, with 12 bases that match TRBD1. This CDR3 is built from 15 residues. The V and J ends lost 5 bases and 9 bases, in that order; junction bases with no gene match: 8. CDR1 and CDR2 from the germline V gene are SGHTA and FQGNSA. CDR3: CASSLSGTGGGPQHF. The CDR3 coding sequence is TGTGCCAGCAGCCTCTCCGGGACAGGGGGCGGGCCCCAGCATTTT.

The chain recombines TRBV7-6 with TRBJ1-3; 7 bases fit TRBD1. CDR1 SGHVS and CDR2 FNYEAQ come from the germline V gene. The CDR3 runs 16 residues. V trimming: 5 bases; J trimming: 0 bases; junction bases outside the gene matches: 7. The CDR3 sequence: CASSPDRISSGNTIYF. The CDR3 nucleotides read TGTGCCAGCAGCCCGGACAGGATTAGCTCTGGAAACACCATATATTTT.

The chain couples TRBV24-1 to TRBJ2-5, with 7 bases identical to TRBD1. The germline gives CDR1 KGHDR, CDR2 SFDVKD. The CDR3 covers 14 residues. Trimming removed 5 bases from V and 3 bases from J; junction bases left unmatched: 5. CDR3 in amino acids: CATSGRGMEETQYF. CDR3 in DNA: TGTGCCACCAGTGGCAGGGGGATGGAAGAGACCCAGTACTTC.

CDR3 DNA: TGTGCCAGTAGGAACAAACAGGGACCCTCCTACGAGCAGTACTTC. Translation: CASRNKQGPSYEQYF. The rearrangement uses TRBV19 and TRBJ2-7, with D perhaps matching TRBD1 (6 bases). V lost 6 bases and J 0 bases, leaving 15 bases between the germline ends. Germline V gene sequence: CDR1 LNHDA, CDR2 SQIVND (reference sequence). CDR3 length: 15 amino acids. The full variable domain, in which reference TRBV19 and TRBJ2-7 provide the parts outside the CDR3, is DGGITQSPKYLFRKEGQNVTLSCEQNLNHDAMYWYRQDPGQGLRLIYYSQIVNDFQKGDIAEGYSVSREKKESFPLTVTSAQKNPTAFYLCASRNKQGPSYEQYFGPGTRLTVT.

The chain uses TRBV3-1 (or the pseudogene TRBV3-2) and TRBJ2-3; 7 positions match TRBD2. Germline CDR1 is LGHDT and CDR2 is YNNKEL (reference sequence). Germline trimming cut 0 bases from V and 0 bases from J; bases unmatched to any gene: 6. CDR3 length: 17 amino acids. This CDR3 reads CASSQEISSGSTDTQYF. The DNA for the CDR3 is TGTGCCAGCAGCCAAGAAATAAGTAGCGGGAGCACAGATACGCAGTATTTT.

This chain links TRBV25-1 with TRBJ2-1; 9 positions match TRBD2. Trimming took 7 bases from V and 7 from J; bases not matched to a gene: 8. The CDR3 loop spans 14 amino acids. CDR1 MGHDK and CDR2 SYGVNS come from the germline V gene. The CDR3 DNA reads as TGTGCCAGCACCCTAGCGGGAAAGGTTAATGAGCAGTTCTTC. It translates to CASTLAGKVNEQFF.

This CDR3 is CASSQAGLAASYNEQFF. CDR3 sequence (DNA): TGTGCCAGTAGCCAGGCGGGACTAGCCGCCTCCTACAATGAGCAGTTCTTC. This chain joins TRBV19 and TRBJ2-1; 9 nucleotides line up with TRBD2. Germline CDR1 LNHDA, CDR2 SQIVND (reference sequence). V shed 6 bases and J 0 bases; nucleotides not matched to a gene: 9. The CDR3 consists of 17 residues. Full variable domain (missing parts from reference TRBV19 and TRBJ2-1): DGGITQSPKYLFRKEGQNVTLSCEQNLNHDAMYWYRQDPGQGLRLIYYSQIVNDFQKGDIAEGYSVSREKKESFPLTVTSAQKNPTAFYLCASSQAGLAASYNEQFFGPGTRLTVL.

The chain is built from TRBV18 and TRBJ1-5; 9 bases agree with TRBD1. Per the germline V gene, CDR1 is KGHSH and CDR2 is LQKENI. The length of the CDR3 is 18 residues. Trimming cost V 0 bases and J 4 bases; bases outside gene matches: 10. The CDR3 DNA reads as TGTGCCAGCTCACCACCGGCGATACAGGGGGCTTTGAATCAGCCCCAGCATTTT. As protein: CASSPPAIQGALNQPQHF.

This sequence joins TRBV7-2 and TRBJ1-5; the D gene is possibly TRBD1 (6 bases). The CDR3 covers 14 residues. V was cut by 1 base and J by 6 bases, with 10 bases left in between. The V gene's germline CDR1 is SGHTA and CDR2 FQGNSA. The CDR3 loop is CASSLGQVTQPQHF. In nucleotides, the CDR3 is TGTGCCAGCAGCTTAGGACAGGTCACTCAGCCCCAGCATTTT.

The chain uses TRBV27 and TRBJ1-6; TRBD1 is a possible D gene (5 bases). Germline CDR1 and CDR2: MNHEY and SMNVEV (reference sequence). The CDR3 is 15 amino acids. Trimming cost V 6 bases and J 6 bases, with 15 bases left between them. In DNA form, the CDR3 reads TGTGCCAGCAGGCCGCGTGAGACAGCTAATTCACCCCTCCACTTT. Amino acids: CASRPRETANSPLHF.

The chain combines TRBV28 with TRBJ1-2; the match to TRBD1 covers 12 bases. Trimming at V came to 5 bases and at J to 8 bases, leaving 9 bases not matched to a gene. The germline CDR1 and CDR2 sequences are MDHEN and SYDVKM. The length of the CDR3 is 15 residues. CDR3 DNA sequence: TGTGCCAGCAGTGTAGGGACAGGGGGCGTACAGGGCTACACCTTC. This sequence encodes CASSVGTGGVQGYTF.

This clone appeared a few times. The CDR3 loop reads CASSHGQGASNEQFF. The CDR3 region has the DNA TGCGCCAGCAGCCATGGACAGGGGGCGTCGAATGAGCAGTTCTTC. This sequence joins TRBV5-1 and TRBJ2-1; TRBD1 agrees at 11 bases. Germline loops: CDR1 SGHRS, CDR2 YFSETQ. The CDR3 totals 15 residues. The J segment lost 7 bases and the V segment lost 4 bases, leaving 7 bases of the junction unmatched.

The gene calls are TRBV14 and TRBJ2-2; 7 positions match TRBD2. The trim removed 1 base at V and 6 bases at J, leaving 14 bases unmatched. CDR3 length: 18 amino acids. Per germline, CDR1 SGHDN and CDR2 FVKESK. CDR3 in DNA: TGTGCCAGCAGCCAAGGTAGGGCTAGCGGCAAGATCTCCGGGGAGCTGTTTTTT. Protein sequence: CASSQGRASGKISGELFF.

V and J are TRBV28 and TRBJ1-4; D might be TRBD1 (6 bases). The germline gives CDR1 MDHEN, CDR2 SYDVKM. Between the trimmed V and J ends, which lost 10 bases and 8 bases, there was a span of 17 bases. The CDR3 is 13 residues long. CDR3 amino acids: CATLTGTGEKLFF. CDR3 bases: TGTGCCACACTTACAGGGACGGGGGAAAAACTGTTTTTT.

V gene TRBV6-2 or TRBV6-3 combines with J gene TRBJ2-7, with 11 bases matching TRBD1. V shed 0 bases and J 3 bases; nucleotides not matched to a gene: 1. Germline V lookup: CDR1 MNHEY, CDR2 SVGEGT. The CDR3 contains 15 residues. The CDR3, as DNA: TGTGCCAGCAGTTACTCCGGGACAGGGGGCTACGAGCAGTACTTC. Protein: CASSYSGTGGYEQYF.

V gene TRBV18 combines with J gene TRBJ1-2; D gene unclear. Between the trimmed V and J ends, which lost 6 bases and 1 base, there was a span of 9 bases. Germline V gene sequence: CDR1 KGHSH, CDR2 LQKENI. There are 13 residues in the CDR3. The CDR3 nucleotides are TGTGCCAGCTCCTATGAAATTAACTATGGCTACACCTTC. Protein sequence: CASSYEINYGYTF.

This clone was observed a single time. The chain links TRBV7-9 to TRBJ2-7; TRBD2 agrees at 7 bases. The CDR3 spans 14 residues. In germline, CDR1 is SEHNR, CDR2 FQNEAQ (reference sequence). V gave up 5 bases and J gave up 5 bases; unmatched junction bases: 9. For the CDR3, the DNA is TGTGCCAGCAGCGCACTGCTAGCGGTGGACGAGCAGTACTTC. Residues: CASSALLAVDEQYF.

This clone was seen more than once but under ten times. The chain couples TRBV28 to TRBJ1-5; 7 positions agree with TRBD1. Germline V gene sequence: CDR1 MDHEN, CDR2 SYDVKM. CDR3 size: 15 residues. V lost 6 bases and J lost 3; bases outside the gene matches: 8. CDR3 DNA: TGTGCCAGCAGGCGCGGGACAGCCTTCAATCAGCCCCAGCATTTT. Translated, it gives CASRRGTAFNQPQHF.

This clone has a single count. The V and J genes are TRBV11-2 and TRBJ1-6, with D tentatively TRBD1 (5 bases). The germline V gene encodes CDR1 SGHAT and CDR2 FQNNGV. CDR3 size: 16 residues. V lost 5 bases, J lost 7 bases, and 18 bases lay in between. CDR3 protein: CASSKTVRTKNSPLHF. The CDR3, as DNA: TGTGCCAGCAGCAAGACAGTGCGGACGAAAAATTCACCCCTCCACTTT.

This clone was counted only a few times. CDR3 in DNA: TGTGCCAGCAGCCAACCCCCAGGGGCGGGAGTCGAGCAGTACTTC. This gives the protein CASSQPPGAGVEQYF. This chain uses TRBV4-2 with TRBJ2-7; D possibly corresponds to TRBD2 (7 bases). V was clipped by 2 bases and J by 6 bases, with 17 bases between them. Germline V lookup: CDR1 LGHNA, CDR2 YNFKEQ. The CDR3 consists of 15 residues.

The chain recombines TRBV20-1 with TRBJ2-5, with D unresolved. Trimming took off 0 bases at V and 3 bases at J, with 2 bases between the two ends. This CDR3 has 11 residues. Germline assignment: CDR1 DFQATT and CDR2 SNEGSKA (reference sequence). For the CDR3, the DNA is TGCAGTGCTAGAGATAAAGAGACCCAGTACTTC. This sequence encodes CSARDKETQYF.

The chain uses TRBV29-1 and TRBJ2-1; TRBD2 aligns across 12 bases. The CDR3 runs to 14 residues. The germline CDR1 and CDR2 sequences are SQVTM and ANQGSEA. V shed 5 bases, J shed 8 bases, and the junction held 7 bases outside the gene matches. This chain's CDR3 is CSVYLAGGVDEQFF. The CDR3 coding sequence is TGCAGCGTTTATCTAGCGGGAGGGGTAGATGAGCAGTTCTTC.

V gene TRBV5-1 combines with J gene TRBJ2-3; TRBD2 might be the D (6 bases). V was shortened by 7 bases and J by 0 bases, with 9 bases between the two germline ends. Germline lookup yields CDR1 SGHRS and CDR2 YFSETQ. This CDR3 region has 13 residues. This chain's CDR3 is CASGGPSTDTQYF. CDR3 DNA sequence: TGCGCCAGCGGAGGGCCTAGCACAGATACGCAGTATTTT.

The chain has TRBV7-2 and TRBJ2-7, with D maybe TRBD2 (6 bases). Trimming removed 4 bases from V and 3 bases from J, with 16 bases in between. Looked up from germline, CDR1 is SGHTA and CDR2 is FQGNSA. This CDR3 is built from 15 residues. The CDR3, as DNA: TGTGCCAGCAGCTCAGCCGGGGGTGGGAACTACGAGCAGTACTTC. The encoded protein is CASSSAGGGNYEQYF.

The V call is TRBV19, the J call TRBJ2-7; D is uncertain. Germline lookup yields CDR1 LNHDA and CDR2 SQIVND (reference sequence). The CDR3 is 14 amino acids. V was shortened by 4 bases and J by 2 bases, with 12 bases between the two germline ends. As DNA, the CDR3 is TGTGCCAGTAGTAGTCAGACTTCGACCTACGAGCAGTACTTC. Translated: CASSSQTSTYEQYF.

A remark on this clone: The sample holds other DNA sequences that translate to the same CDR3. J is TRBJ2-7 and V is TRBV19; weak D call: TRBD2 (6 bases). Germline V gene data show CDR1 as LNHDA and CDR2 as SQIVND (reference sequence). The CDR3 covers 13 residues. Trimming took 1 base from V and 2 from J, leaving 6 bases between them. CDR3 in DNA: TGTGCCAGTAGTATAGGCGGGGCCTACGAGCAGTACTTC. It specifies CASSIGGAYEQYF.